A single sample is the source of the 19 T cell receptor beta chains below, sequenced in a study of cytomegalovirus exposure and HLA in healthy donors. Profiling relied on immunoSEQ multiplex PCR, and the TCRdb table lists in-frame clones only, not all of them. This sample has roughly 140,000 clones, with 91% found just once. Sample: PBMCs. The receptors originated from a man between 18 and 29 years old in good health and CMV-seronegative.

This clone came up a few times. The rearrangement joins TRBV18 to TRBJ1-5; D perhaps matches TRBD1 (5 bases). The CDR3 totals 17 residues. V was pared by 3 bases and J by 0 bases, with 15 bases between. Germline V gene lookup returns CDR1 KGHSH and CDR2 LQKENI. CDR3 residues: CASSPTGTGGSNQPQHF. In DNA, the CDR3 is TGTGCCAGCTCACCCACCGGGACGGGGGGTAGCAATCAGCCCCAGCATTTT.

This sequence joins TRBV7-9 and TRBJ2-5; D remains unclear. From germline, CDR1 is SEHNR and CDR2 FQNEAQ (reference sequence). This CDR3 is built from 13 residues. Trimming took 2 bases from V and 3 from J, leaving 7 bases between them. DNA of the CDR3: TGTGCCAGCAGCTTACGGAGAGAAGAGACCCAGTACTTC. It encodes CASSLRREETQYF.

A few counts support this clone. The chain joins TRBV6-5 to TRBJ2-1, with TRBD2 matching over 8 bases. The CDR3 sequence is 15 residues long. Germline V gene data show CDR1 as MNHEY and CDR2 as SVGAGI. With V trimmed by 0 bases and J by 8 bases, 6 bases remained unmatched. In DNA, the CDR3 is TGTGCCAGCAGTTACTCAGCGACTAGCGTTCATGAGCAGTTCTTC. Translating it yields CASSYSATSVHEQFF.

The genes are TRBV10-3 and TRBJ1-4; maybe TRBD1 (5 bases). CDR1 ENHRY and CDR2 SYGVKD come from the germline V gene. This CDR3 is built from 14 residues. Trimming removed 2 bases from V and 3 bases from J, with 7 bases in between. The CDR3 DNA follows: TGTGCCATCAGTGAGGGGGCAGCTAATGAAAAACTGTTTTTT. Translated, it gives CAISEGAANEKLFF.

The chain combines TRBV15 with TRBJ1-4; D uncertain. The V and J ends lost 3 bases and 8 bases respectively, with 13 bases between them. This CDR3 spans 14 amino acids. Germline CDR1 is LNHNV and CDR2 is YYDKDF (reference sequence). This CDR3 is CATSRGGNREKLFF. In DNA, the CDR3 is TGTGCCACCAGCAGGGGAGGGAATAGGGAAAAACTGTTTTTT.

The V and J genes are TRBV7-6 and TRBJ2-3; D is unresolved. Germline CDR1 is SGHVS and CDR2 is FNYEAQ. The V and J ends lost 0 bases and 0 bases respectively, with 7 bases between them. The length of the CDR3 is 15 residues. As DNA, the CDR3 is TGTGCCAGCAGCTTAGCGTGGGCTAGCACAGATACGCAGTATTTT. Translated, it gives CASSLAWASTDTQYF.

Here the CDR3 reads CASSPRQGSYEQYV. Written as DNA, the CDR3 is TGTGCCAGCAGCCCTCGACAGGGCTCCTACGAGCAGTACGTC. The chain has TRBV5-8 and TRBJ2-7, with 7 bases that match TRBD1. The germline gives CDR1 SGHTS, CDR2 YDEGEE. CDR3 length: 14 amino acids. The ends lost 4 bases at V and 0 bases at J; junction bases unmatched: 4.

This clone appeared once. The genes are TRBV7-6 and TRBJ1-1; D ambiguous. With 6 bases removed from V and 0 bases from J, the gap between germline ends came to 14 bases. CDR1 and CDR2 (germline): SGHVS, FNYEAQ. CDR3 size: 15 residues. CDR3 bases: TGTGCCAGCAGTCCCCCCAGTAACATGAACACTGAAGCTTTCTTT. Amino acids: CASSPPSNMNTEAFF.

The CDR3 DNA reads TGTGCCAGCTCGGAACCGAGGGGGCGAGAGACCCAGTACTTC. It encodes CASSEPRGRETQYF. The V call is TRBV6-5, the J call TRBJ2-5, with 7 bases identical to TRBD1. The CDR3 sequence is 14 residues long. V shed 8 bases and J 4 bases; nucleotides not matched to a gene: 10. Germline V gene sequence: CDR1 MNHEY, CDR2 SVGAGI.

Only a few counts were recorded for this clone. CDR3 sequence reads: CASSSNFYEQYF. CDR3 in DNA: TGTGCCAGTAGTAGCAACTTCTACGAGCAGTACTTC. V and J are TRBV19 and TRBJ2-7; no clear D. V lost 4 bases to trimming and J lost 3 bases, with 7 bases between them. This CDR3 has 12 residues. The germline V gene encodes CDR1 LNHDA and CDR2 SQIVND (reference sequence).

The rearrangement uses TRBV9 and TRBJ1-2; D is perhaps TRBD1 (5 bases). The V gene's germline CDR1 is SGDLS and CDR2 YYNGEE. CDR3 length: 16 residues. V shed 4 bases and J shed 4 bases, with 20 bases lying between them. DNA for the CDR3: TGTGCCAGCAGCCCCACGGGAGGGGCGCGTATCTATGGCTACACCTTC. Translated: CASSPTGGARIYGYTF.

The chain uses TRBV10-3 and TRBJ2-3; maybe TRBD2 (5 bases). Trimming took 7 bases from V and 0 from J, leaving 8 bases between them. The CDR3 consists of 13 residues. Looked up from germline, CDR1 is ENHRY and CDR2 is SYGVKD. CDR3 amino acids: CAIMAGSTDTQYF. The CDR3 bases are TGTGCCATCATGGCGGGTAGCACAGATACGCAGTATTTT.

The chain employs TRBV28 and TRBJ1-4; 7 nucleotides align to TRBD1. In germline, CDR1 is MDHEN, CDR2 SYDVKM. The CDR3 contains 15 residues. The J segment lost 4 bases and the V segment lost 10 bases, leaving 12 bases of the junction unmatched. The CDR3 region is CATTTGQALNEKLFF. CDR3 DNA: TGTGCCACCACAACCGGACAGGCGCTTAATGAAAAACTGTTTTTT.

The chain has TRBV18 and TRBJ1-4; no definite D call. In germline, CDR1 is KGHSH, CDR2 LQKENI. There are 15 residues in the CDR3. Trimming removed 1 base from V and 0 bases from J, with 6 bases in between. The CDR3 bases are TGTGCCAGCTCACCACGACTCCCAACTAATGAAAAACTGTTTTTT. As protein: CASSPRLPTNEKLFF.

The V call is TRBV5-6, the J call TRBJ1-4, with D hard to call. V dropped 4 bases and J dropped 4 bases, with 17 bases sitting between them. This CDR3 has 16 amino acids. CDR1 and CDR2 (germline): SGHDT, YYEEEE. CDR3 amino acids: CASSRAVRRNNEKLFF. The CDR3 DNA sequence: TGTGCCAGCAGCCGAGCGGTACGAAGGAATAATGAAAAACTGTTTTTT.

The rearrangement joins TRBV4-1 to TRBJ1-5; D is undetermined. Germline V gives CDR1 MGHRA, CDR2 YSYEKL. Between the trimmed V and J ends, which lost 0 bases and 6 bases, there was a span of 9 bases. The CDR3 has 14 amino acids. The CDR3 protein is CASSQDSGFQPQHF. The CDR3 nucleotides are TGCGCCAGCAGCCAAGATTCGGGGTTTCAGCCCCAGCATTTT.

The rearrangement uses TRBV7-2 and TRBJ2-5, with TRBD2 matching over 13 bases. CDR1 and CDR2 from the germline V gene are SGHTA and FQGNSA. The CDR3 spans 18 residues. The V and J ends lost 1 base and 4 bases, in that order; junction bases with no gene match: 9. For the CDR3, the DNA is TGTGCCAGCAGCTTAGGGACTAGCGGGAGTGTATATCGAGAGACCCAGTACTTC. It encodes CASSLGTSGSVYRETQYF.

The chain recombines TRBV11-2 with TRBJ2-7; TRBD1 matches 10 bases. Germline loops: CDR1 SGHAT, CDR2 FQNNGV. Losses at the gene ends were 5 bases for V and 2 bases for J; bases not matched to a gene: 6. The CDR3 loop spans 15 amino acids. For the CDR3, the DNA is TGTGCCAGCAGCGGCCGGGACAGGGGCCCCTACGAGCAGTACGTC. Residues: CASSGRDRGPYEQYV.

This clone was counted a single time. J is TRBJ2-1 and V is TRBV6-6; tentative D call: TRBD2 (5 bases). Trimming took 2 bases from V and 7 from J, leaving 9 bases between them. Germline CDR1 is MNHNY and CDR2 is SVGAGI (reference sequence). This CDR3 is built from 13 residues. CDR3 DNA: TGTGCCAGCAGTTACGGGTCGGGGAATGAGCAGTTCTTC. The encoded protein is CASSYGSGNEQFF.